Shown below are 24 T cell receptor beta chains from a single sample sequenced in a study of T cell responses to AZD1222 COVID-19 vaccine. TCRdb keeps only in-frame clones here, not all; method: immunoSEQ multiplex PCR. The data hold about 90,000 clones, with under 95% observed a single time. This specimen consisted of peripheral blood, obtained on day 0 of MenACWY control vaccination. These receptors all stem from an adult in good health.

This clone was seen just once. This rearrangement joins TRBV6-5 to TRBJ2-1; possible D gene TRBD2, 6 bases. There are 15 residues in the CDR3. Looked up from germline, CDR1 is MNHEY and CDR2 is SVGAGI. V lost 7 bases and J 0 bases, leaving 13 bases between the germline ends. CDR3 in amino acids: CASKRDGSSYNEQFF. For the CDR3, the DNA is TGTGCCAGCAAGAGGGACGGGAGCTCCTACAATGAGCAGTTCTTC.

The genes are TRBV7-2 and TRBJ1-4; D unclear. Germline CDR1 and CDR2: SGHTA and FQGNSA. V was shortened by 1 base and J by 4 bases, with 10 bases between the two germline ends. The CDR3 length is 15 residues. CDR3 in amino acids: CASSLVAGSNEKLFF. In DNA, the CDR3 is TGTGCCAGCAGCTTAGTTGCTGGGAGTAATGAAAAACTGTTTTTT.

The chain uses TRBV10-3 and TRBJ1-5; TRBD1 matches at 7 bases. Germline CDR1 ENHRY, CDR2 SYGVKD. CDR3 length: 13 amino acids. J gave up 7 bases and V 4 bases, and 4 bases lay outside the gene matches. The CDR3 loop reads CAISGQGDQPQHF. The CDR3 nucleotides are TGTGCCATCAGTGGACAGGGAGACCAGCCCCAGCATTTT.

This chain joins TRBV28 and TRBJ1-2; 10 nucleotides line up with TRBD1. The CDR3 covers 14 residues. Germline CDR1 MDHEN, CDR2 SYDVKM. The V and J ends lost 3 bases and 7 bases, in that order; junction bases with no gene match: 5. The CDR3 spells CASSLPDRGGGYTF. CDR3 nucleotides: TGTGCCAGCAGTTTGCCGGACAGGGGGGGTGGCTACACCTTC.

The V call is TRBV6-6, the J call TRBJ2-2, with D possibly being TRBD1 (6 bases). Trimming shortened V by 5 bases and J by 4 bases, and 23 bases separated the two germline ends. Germline-derived CDR1 and CDR2 are MNHNY and SVGAGI (reference sequence). The CDR3 contains 18 residues. This CDR3 is CASSPPRDIGWGTGELFF. The DNA of the CDR3 is TGTGCCAGCAGTCCCCCGAGGGACATTGGTTGGGGCACCGGGGAGCTGTTTTTT.

The chain couples TRBV14 to TRBJ1-1, with D unclear. This CDR3 comprises 13 residues. Trimming pared 1 base from V and 3 bases from J, leaving 6 bases between. Germline V gives CDR1 SGHDN, CDR2 FVKESK. In DNA form, the CDR3 reads TGTGCCAGCAGCCAAGTGGGAGACACTGAAGCTTTCTTT. The encoded protein is CASSQVGDTEAFF.

This chain connects TRBV28 to TRBJ1-4; TRBD1 matches 9 bases. The CDR3 sequence is 15 residues long. V was clipped by 2 bases and J by 8 bases; unmatched bases: 6. Per germline, CDR1 MDHEN and CDR2 SYDVKM. The CDR3 region is CASSLADRGGEKLFF. The CDR3 region has the DNA TGTGCCAGCAGTTTAGCGGACAGGGGTGGGGAAAAACTGTTTTTT.

The chain's CDR3 is CASNDRVVSTEAFF. DNA of the CDR3: TGTGCCAGCAACGACAGGGTGGTTAGCACTGAAGCTTTCTTT. The chain couples TRBV7-9 to TRBJ1-1, with 7 bases aligning to TRBD1. Germline V gene data show CDR1 as SEHNR and CDR2 as FQNEAQ (reference sequence). The V and J ends lost 7 bases and 4 bases, in that order; junction bases with no gene match: 9. This CDR3 has 14 amino acids. Looking up the rest from reference TRBV7-9 and TRBJ1-1 gives the full variable domain: DTGVSQNPRHKITKRGQNVTFRCDPISEHNRLYWYRQTLGQGPEFLTYFQNEAQLEKSRLLSDRFSAERPKGSFSTLEIQRTEQGDSAMYLCASNDRVVSTEAFFGQGTRLTVV.

The CDR3 loop reads CASSFTGKGQPQHF. The CDR3 DNA follows: TGTGCCAGTAGTTTCACAGGGAAGGGACAGCCCCAGCATTTT. This rearrangement joins TRBV19 to TRBJ1-5, with D possibly TRBD1 on 6 matching bases. Trimming pared 5 bases from V and 7 bases from J, leaving 15 bases between. Germline CDR1 is LNHDA and CDR2 is SQIVND (reference sequence). The CDR3 spans 14 residues.

The chain employs TRBV6-2 or TRBV6-3 and TRBJ2-7; either TRBD1 or TRBD2 may fit D (5 bases each). Germline CDR1 is MNHEY and CDR2 is SVGEGT. V lost 4 bases to trimming and J lost 1 base, with 17 bases between them. The CDR3 has 16 residues. This CDR3 reads CASSSAAGSSSYEQYF. CDR3 in DNA: TGTGCCAGCAGTTCCGCAGCAGGGAGCTCTTCCTACGAGCAGTACTTC.

The V and J genes are TRBV19 and TRBJ1-1, with TRBD1 matching over 7 bases. CDR3 size: 13 residues. From germline, CDR1 is LNHDA and CDR2 SQIVND (reference sequence). Trimming removed 5 bases from V and 1 base from J; junction bases left unmatched: 1. The CDR3 reads CASSGTANTEAFF. In DNA, the CDR3 is TGTGCCAGTAGTGGGACAGCGAACACTGAAGCTTTCTTT.

This clone has more than one count but fewer than ten. V is TRBV6-2 or TRBV6-3 and J is TRBJ2-3; tentative D call: TRBD2 (5 bases). The CDR3 consists of 14 residues. Germline CDR1 MNHEY, CDR2 SVGEGT. Trimming took off 0 bases at V and 6 bases at J, with 10 bases between the two ends. The CDR3 DNA reads as TGTGCCAGCAGTTACTCCAGAGGGATGGATACGCAGTATTTT. Amino acids: CASSYSRGMDTQYF.

The DNA for the CDR3 is TGTGCCAGCAGGAAGGACCGGAATAATGAAAAACTGTTTTTT. The encoded protein is CASRKDRNNEKLFF. The chain joins TRBV2 to TRBJ1-4; no reliable D call. The CDR3 totals 14 residues. V gave up 6 bases and J gave up 4 bases, with 12 bases separating them. CDR1 SNHLY and CDR2 FYNNEI come from the germline V gene.

The rearrangement joins TRBV5-1 to TRBJ2-2; no clear D gene. This CDR3 comprises 14 residues. V shed 0 bases and J shed 7 bases, with 10 bases lying between them. The germline gives CDR1 SGHRS, CDR2 YFSETQ. This CDR3 is CASSLAEVGGELFF. DNA for the CDR3: TGCGCCAGCAGCTTGGCCGAAGTGGGCGGGGAGCTGTTTTTT.

CDR3 sequence reads: CASSTYRQGNYGYTF. The CDR3 DNA reads TGTGCCAGCAGCACTTACCGACAGGGAAACTATGGCTACACCTTC. This sequence joins TRBV5-8 and TRBJ1-2, with 7 nucleotides matching TRBD1. V shed 4 bases, J shed 2 bases, and the junction held 8 bases outside the gene matches. The germline V gene encodes CDR1 SGHTS and CDR2 YDEGEE. There are 15 residues in the CDR3.

The rearrangement joins TRBV27 to TRBJ2-1, with TRBD1 matching over 10 bases. V shed 9 bases, J shed 2 bases, and the junction held 4 bases outside the gene matches. This CDR3 spans 14 amino acids. Germline V lookup: CDR1 MNHEY, CDR2 SMNVEV (reference sequence). CDR3 nucleotide sequence: TGTGCCAGTACCGGACAGGGGGCCTACAATGAGCAGTTCTTC. Residues: CASTGQGAYNEQFF.

The chain carries TRBV7-2 and TRBJ1-4; the D is unclear. The V gene's germline CDR1 is SGHTA and CDR2 FQGNSA. The CDR3 is 15 amino acids. V gave up 5 bases and J gave up 7 bases, with 17 bases separating them. CDR3 loop: CASSPRGGLSEKLFF. The CDR3 DNA is TGTGCCAGCAGCCCCCGGGGAGGGCTAAGTGAAAAACTGTTTTTT.

DNA of the CDR3: TGTGCCAGCAGCGGGTACGTCTACGAGCAGTACTTC. Translating gives CASSGYVYEQYF. The chain is built from TRBV28 and TRBJ2-7; D is uncertain. With 6 bases removed from V and 3 bases from J, the gap between germline ends came to 9 bases. Germline V lookup: CDR1 MDHEN, CDR2 SYDVKM. The CDR3 has 12 amino acids.

The rearrangement joins TRBV5-3 to TRBJ2-3; 7 bases fit TRBD2. TRBV5-3 counts as an open reading frame of uncertain function. Trimming at V came to 5 bases and at J to 0 bases, leaving 33 bases not matched to a gene. The CDR3 is 24 amino acids. The chain's CDR3 is CARSSLISATGGGVKVSSTDTQYF. CDR3 sequence (DNA): TGTGCCAGAAGTTCTTTAATTAGCGCAACGGGAGGAGGTGTAAAGGTGAGTAGCACAGATACGCAGTATTTT.

The V gene is TRBV19, the J gene TRBJ2-3; D gene uncertain. CDR3 length: 13 amino acids. Trimming left V 6 bases short and J 3 bases short, with 10 bases between. Germline CDR1 LNHDA, CDR2 SQIVND (reference sequence). CDR3 loop: CASRGLGTDTQYF. In DNA form, the CDR3 reads TGTGCCAGTAGGGGTTTGGGTACAGATACGCAGTATTTT.

The chain couples TRBV28 to TRBJ1-4; unclear D gene. CDR1 and CDR2 (germline): MDHEN, SYDVKM. Trimming removed 5 bases from V and 6 bases from J, with 13 bases in between. The CDR3 is 14 amino acids. CDR3: CASSRVSEDEKLFF. The DNA for the CDR3 is TGTGCCAGCAGTCGGGTCTCCGAGGATGAAAAACTGTTTTTT.

The chain recombines TRBV28 with TRBJ2-7; D tentatively fits TRBD1 or TRBD2 (5 bases each). This CDR3 is 14 amino acids long. Germline V CDR1 and CDR2: MDHEN, SYDVKM. Trimming took off 4 bases at V and 10 bases at J, with 20 bases between the two ends. The DNA of the CDR3 is TGTGCCAGCAGTTCCCCGGGACCCTCGGCGGTTCAGTACTTC. Translating gives CASSSPGPSAVQYF.

This clone appeared a few times. The rearrangement joins TRBV7-8 to TRBJ2-1, with D possibly TRBD1 on 5 matching bases. The V end lost 5 bases, the J end lost 12 bases, and 14 bases lay between the germline ends. The length of the CDR3 is 12 residues. CDR1 and CDR2 (germline): SGHVS, FQNEAQ. The CDR3 DNA reads as TGTGCCAGCAGCCGCCAGGGTTCTGTGCAGTTCTTC. Its protein product is CASSRQGSVQFF.

This clone appeared a few times. This chain uses TRBV18 with TRBJ2-3; D possibly uses TRBD1 or TRBD2 (5 bases each). The V end was cut by 0 bases, the J end by 6 bases, with 16 bases between. The CDR3 is 16 amino acids. The germline V gene encodes CDR1 KGHSH and CDR2 LQKENI. The CDR3 reads CASSPPGLAGADTQYF. The CDR3 DNA reads as TGTGCCAGCTCACCACCGGGGCTAGCCGGGGCGGATACGCAGTATTTT.